This T cell receptor (beta chain) was retrieved from a study of PD-1 blockade in classical Hodgkin lymphoma. The V end lost 3 bases, the J end lost 5 bases, and 9 bases lay between the germline ends. The germline gives CDR1 SGHAT, CDR2 FQNNGV. CDR3 length: 13 amino acids. Stated time point: cycle 4 day 1 (C4D1), after 5 to 7 weeks of nivolumab. With no exception, relapse followed autologous stem cell transplantation in all patients, and brentuximab vedotin exposure varied. Sequencing was performed with immunoSEQ multiplex PCR; in TCRdb, only in-frame clones are kept and a portion is missing. The sample lists 75,000 to 95,000 clones; around 80% were seen once.

The clonotype comes from a human donor with classical Hodgkin lymphoma. The sequencing used peripheral blood mononuclear cells (PBMCs), collected before the fourth cycle of nivolumab. The chain employs TRBV11-2 and TRBJ2-3, with D unresolved. In nucleotides, the CDR3 is TGTGCCAGCAGCTTTTTTGTAGGAGATACGCAGTATTTT. Translated, it gives CASSFFVGDTQYF.